These 5 T cell receptor beta chains were sequenced from one sample in a study of glioma-infiltrating T cells after dendritic cell vaccination. Profiled with immunoSEQ multiplex PCR; TCRdb holds only in-frame clones, not every one. The sample lists 65,000 to 80,000 clones; approximately 80% were seen once. This material consisted of blood, taken before dendritic cell vaccination. Receptors were obtained from a human donor with glioblastoma.

The V gene is TRBV18, the J gene TRBJ2-7, with a tentative D call TRBD2 (5 bases). The CDR3 runs 14 residues. The germline CDR1 and CDR2 sequences are KGHSH and LQKENI. V lost 3 bases and J lost 0, with 9 bases in between. For the CDR3, the DNA is TGTGCCAGCTCACCGACTAAAACCTCCTACGAGCAGTACTTC. Translation: CASSPTKTSYEQYF.

The V call is TRBV7-9, the J call TRBJ2-3; 9 positions agree with TRBD2. Germline V gene data show CDR1 as SEHNR and CDR2 as FQNEAQ (reference sequence). This CDR3 has 16 amino acids. J was trimmed by 2 bases and V by 2 bases; bases with no gene match: 5. The CDR3 loop is CASSLLLAGFTDTQYF. CDR3 DNA: TGTGCCAGCAGCTTATTACTAGCGGGTTTCACAGATACGCAGTATTTT. The complete variable domain, with remaining parts taken from reference TRBV7-9 and TRBJ2-3, reads DTGVSQNPRHKITKRGQNVTFRCDPISEHNRLYWYRQTLGQGPEFLTYFQNEAQLEKSRLLSDRFSAERPKGSFSTLEIQRTEQGDSAMYLCASSLLLAGFTDTQYFGPGTRLTVL.

This chain connects TRBV2 to TRBJ1-4, with TRBD1 matching 8 bases. The germline CDR1 and CDR2 sequences are SNHLY and FYNNEI. The V segment lost 6 bases and the J segment 8 bases; nucleotides outside the gene matches: 8. This CDR3 has 14 residues. The CDR3 DNA sequence: TGTGCCAGCAGGGGGGGACAGGTGGAGGAAAAACTGTTTTTT. It specifies CASRGGQVEEKLFF.

The chain is built from TRBV19 and TRBJ1-1, with no clear D. The V gene lost 1 base and the J gene lost 8 bases, with 8 bases spanning the gap. CDR3 length: 12 amino acids. Germline V lookup: CDR1 LNHDA, CDR2 SQIVND (reference sequence). The CDR3 sequence: CASSIGATEAFF. The CDR3 nucleotides read TGTGCCAGTAGTATAGGGGCGACGGAAGCTTTCTTT.

This sequence joins TRBV5-4 and TRBJ1-2, with 8 bases lining up with TRBD1. The CDR3 runs to 15 residues. Germline CDR1 SGHNT, CDR2 YYREEE (reference sequence). Trimming at V came to 2 bases and at J to 3 bases, leaving 6 bases not matched to a gene. CDR3 in amino acids: CASSLLQGAYYGYTF. DNA of the CDR3: TGTGCCAGCAGCTTATTGCAGGGGGCTTACTATGGCTACACCTTC.